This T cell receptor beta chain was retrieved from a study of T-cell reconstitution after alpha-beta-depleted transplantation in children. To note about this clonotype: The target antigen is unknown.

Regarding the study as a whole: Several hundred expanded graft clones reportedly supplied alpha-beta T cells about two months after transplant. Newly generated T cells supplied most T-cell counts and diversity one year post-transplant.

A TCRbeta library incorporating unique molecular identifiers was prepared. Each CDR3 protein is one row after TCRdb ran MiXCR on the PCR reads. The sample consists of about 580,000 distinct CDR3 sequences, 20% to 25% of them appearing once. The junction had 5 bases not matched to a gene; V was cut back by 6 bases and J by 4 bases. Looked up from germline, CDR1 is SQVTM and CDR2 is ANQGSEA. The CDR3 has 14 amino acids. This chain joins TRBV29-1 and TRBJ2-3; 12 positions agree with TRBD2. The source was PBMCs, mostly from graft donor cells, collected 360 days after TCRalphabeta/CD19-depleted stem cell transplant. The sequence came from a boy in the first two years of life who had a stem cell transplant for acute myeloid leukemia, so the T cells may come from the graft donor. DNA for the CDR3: TGCAGCGTGGCCACTAGCGGGGGGCCAGATACGCAGTATTTT. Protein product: CSVATSGGPDTQYF.